The source of this T cell receptor (beta chain) is a study of CD8 T cells in ankylosing spondylitis. TCRdb re-called the 5' RACE reads through MiXCR, storing one row per CDR3 protein. This table holds roughly 230,000 distinct CDR3 sequences, 15% to 20% found once. The germline CDR1 and CDR2 sequences are SGHVS and FQNEAQ. The ends lost 1 base at V and 3 bases at J; junction bases unmatched: 2. CDR3 length: 15 amino acids. This sequence joins TRBV7-8 and TRBJ2-7, with 11 nucleotides matching TRBD1. The clonotype originates from a male donor with ankylosing spondylitis or in good health (not recorded which). The source material was blood, either unsorted or a sorted T cell fraction (not recorded which). The CDR3 is CASSLGGTGGYEQYF. Here the CDR3 DNA reads TGTGCCAGCAGCTTAGGGGGGACAGGGGGCTACGAGCAGTACTTC.